These 24 T cell receptor beta chains were all obtained from the same sample, sequenced in a study of OX40 agonist ivuxolimab in advanced cancers. TCRdb's copy holds only in-frame clones and misses some; the assay was immunoSEQ multiplex PCR. The table shows tens of thousands of clones, with just under 90% occurring only once. The source material was CD4+ or CD8+ T cells sorted from blood, sampled in a trial of the OX40 agonist ivuxolimab. These receptors were taken from an adult with an advanced solid tumor such as melanoma, head and neck, liver or kidney cancer.

The chain recombines TRBV6-4 with TRBJ2-1; unclear D gene. The CDR3 has 13 residues. V was clipped by 6 bases and J by 6 bases, with 12 bases between them. CDR1 MRHNA and CDR2 SNTAGT come from the germline V gene. The CDR3 here is CASSARGVNEQFF. CDR3 DNA: TGTGCCAGCAGCGCGCGCGGAGTCAATGAGCAGTTCTTC.

The sample holds one count of this clone. V usage is TRBV10-1 and J usage is TRBJ2-1, with D unclear. Between the trimmed V and J ends, which lost 5 bases and 6 bases, there was a span of 5 bases. This CDR3 contains 11 residues. Germline V gene sequence: CDR1 WNHNN, CDR2 SYGVQD (reference sequence). CDR3: CASSMGNEQFF. The CDR3 nucleotides read TGCGCCAGCAGTATGGGCAATGAGCAGTTCTTC.

The V and J genes are TRBV6-4 and TRBJ1-2; D remains unclear. CDR1 is MRHNA and CDR2 is SNTAGT in the germline V gene. This CDR3 is 12 amino acids long. With 0 bases removed from V and 8 bases from J, the gap between germline ends came to 7 bases. The CDR3 protein is CASSDSRRGYTF. CDR3 nucleotides: TGTGCCAGCAGTGACTCAAGGAGGGGCTACACCTTC.

This chain joins TRBV4-1 and TRBJ2-3; 8 positions agree with TRBD2. This CDR3 comprises 16 residues. Germline V gene sequence: CDR1 MGHRA, CDR2 YSYEKL. J gave up 3 bases and V 1 base, and 6 bases lay outside the gene matches. The CDR3 sequence: CASSQVPGLGTDTQYF. The CDR3 nucleotides read TGCGCCAGCAGCCAAGTGCCGGGACTAGGAACAGATACGCAGTATTTT.

The chain has TRBV4-1 and TRBJ2-7; no firm D call. The CDR3 consists of 13 residues. V gave up 1 base and J gave up 6 bases, with 10 bases separating them. Germline lookup yields CDR1 MGHRA and CDR2 YSYEKL. The CDR3 DNA reads as TGCGCCAGCAGCCAAGGAGCCCCATCCGAGCAGTACTTC. Its translation is CASSQGAPSEQYF.

The chain joins TRBV27 to TRBJ2-7, with 8 positions matching TRBD2. This CDR3 is built from 15 residues. After removal of 2 bases from V and 4 bases from J, the junction contained 7 bases not matched to a gene. Germline V CDR1 and CDR2: MNHEY, SMNVEV (reference sequence). CDR3 DNA: TGTGCCAGCAGTTTAAAGGGCGGGGGGCCATACGAGCAGTACTTC. Its protein product is CASSLKGGGPYEQYF.

The V gene is TRBV7-9, the J gene TRBJ2-7; 7 nucleotides line up with TRBD2. Germline CDR1 SEHNR, CDR2 FQNEAQ (reference sequence). The CDR3 sequence is 14 residues long. V lost 2 bases to trimming and J lost 3 bases; unmatched junction nucleotides: 4. The CDR3 sequence: CASSLLRGNYEQYF. The CDR3 nucleotides are TGTGCCAGCAGCTTATTGCGGGGGAACTACGAGCAGTACTTC.

V gene TRBV7-9 combines with J gene TRBJ2-7; the D is unclear. Germline CDR1 is SEHNR and CDR2 is FQNEAQ (reference sequence). Trimming took 4 bases from V and 0 from J, leaving 7 bases between them. The CDR3 spans 13 residues. CDR3 amino acids: CASSSPISYEQYF. The CDR3 coding sequence is TGTGCCAGCAGCTCGCCAATCTCCTACGAGCAGTACTTC. The whole variable domain, remainder taken from reference TRBV7-9 and TRBJ2-7, is DTGVSQNPRHKITKRGQNVTFRCDPISEHNRLYWYRQTLGQGPEFLTYFQNEAQLEKSRLLSDRFSAERPKGSFSTLEIQRTEQGDSAMYLCASSSPISYEQYFGPGTRLTVT.

V usage is TRBV19 and J usage is TRBJ1-6, with TRBD1 as a possible D gene (6 bases). CDR1 and CDR2 (germline): LNHDA, SQIVND (reference sequence). V lost 5 bases and J lost 7, with 12 bases in between. The CDR3 length is 14 residues. The CDR3 nucleotides are TGTGCCAGTAGTTGGGGGACAAGAAATTCACCCCTCCACTTT. Its protein product is CASSWGTRNSPLHF.

The chain employs TRBV11-2 and TRBJ1-2; 7 positions agree with TRBD1. Germline V gene sequence: CDR1 SGHAT, CDR2 FQNNGV. The junction had 7 bases not matched to a gene; V was cut back by 4 bases and J by 5 bases. The CDR3 consists of 14 residues. The CDR3 loop is CASSSETGRYGYTF. CDR3 sequence (DNA): TGTGCCAGCAGCTCAGAGACAGGGAGATATGGCTACACCTTC.

This clone was seen a handful of times. This rearrangement joins TRBV9 to TRBJ1-2, with no clear D. Germline-derived CDR1 and CDR2 are SGDLS and YYNGEE. The CDR3 loop spans 12 amino acids. V lost 3 bases, J lost 6 bases, and 9 bases lay in between. The CDR3 coding sequence is TGTGCCAGCAGCGGACACGTGGATGGCTACACCTTC. This encodes CASSGHVDGYTF.

CDR3 region: CAWSVRGSSQRDSYEQYF. The CDR3 DNA reads TGTGCCTGGAGTGTACGAGGGAGTTCTCAAAGGGACTCCTACGAGCAGTACTTC. The V and J genes are TRBV30 and TRBJ2-7; the D gene is possibly TRBD2 (5 bases). V lost 0 bases and J lost 0, with 21 bases in between. The CDR3 loop spans 18 amino acids. Germline lookup yields CDR1 GTSNPN and CDR2 SVGIG (reference sequence). Full variable domain (outside the CDR3, taken from reference TRBV30 and TRBJ2-7): SQTIHQWPATLVQPVGSPLSLECTVEGTSNPNLYWYRQAAGRGLQLLFYSVGIGQISSEVPQNLSASRPQDRQFILSSKKLLLSDSGFYLCAWSVRGSSQRDSYEQYFGPGTRLTVT.

This chain connects TRBV29-1 to TRBJ2-3; the match to TRBD2 covers 13 bases. The CDR3 is 14 amino acids. Germline CDR1 SQVTM, CDR2 ANQGSEA. With V trimmed by 5 bases and J by 6 bases, 5 bases remained unmatched. The DNA for the CDR3 is TGCAGCGTTCCACTAGCGGGGGGGCCTGATACGCAGTATTTT. This gives the protein CSVPLAGGPDTQYF.

The chain employs TRBV27 and TRBJ2-7; D is uncertain. V lost 3 bases and J 5 bases, leaving 5 bases between the germline ends. Per the germline V gene, CDR1 is MNHEY and CDR2 is SMNVEV (reference sequence). This CDR3 region has 11 residues. In DNA, the CDR3 is TGTGCCAGCAGTTTGGGAAACGAGCAGTACTTC. It yields the protein CASSLGNEQYF.

V and J are TRBV27 and TRBJ1-2; the D gene is possibly TRBD1 (6 bases). CDR1 is MNHEY, CDR2 SMNVEV, per germline (reference sequence). CDR3 length equals 16 residues. The germline V and J ends were trimmed by 6 bases and 4 bases, with 21 bases remaining between them. This chain's CDR3 is CASSHLPRTASYGYTF. In nucleotides, the CDR3 is TGTGCCAGCAGCCACCTCCCAAGGACAGCCTCCTATGGCTACACCTTC.

This clone has only one observation. The chain couples TRBV4-1 to TRBJ2-7; 9 bases line up with TRBD1. The V gene's germline CDR1 is MGHRA and CDR2 YSYEKL. The CDR3 loop spans 14 amino acids. Unmatched junction bases numbered 7, after V lost 3 bases and J lost 7 bases. The CDR3 spells CASSQGQGMGEQYF. The CDR3 DNA reads TGCGCCAGCAGCCAGGGACAGGGTATGGGGGAGCAGTACTTC.

Here the CDR3 DNA reads TGTGCCAGCAGGCCGGGAGGGGCCGGGGAGCTGTTTTTT. This encodes CASRPGGAGELFF. J is TRBJ2-2 and V is TRBV27; 8 nucleotides match TRBD2. The CDR3 is 13 residues long. V shed 6 bases, J shed 6 bases, and the junction held 3 bases outside the gene matches. Per germline, CDR1 MNHEY and CDR2 SMNVEV (reference sequence).

The chain is built from TRBV29-1 and TRBJ1-1; D not certain. In germline, CDR1 is SQVTM, CDR2 ANQGSEA. Trimming left V 4 bases short and J 6 bases short, with 9 bases between. The CDR3 is 11 amino acids. CDR3 DNA sequence: TGCAGCGTTGCGGACCCACCTGAAGCTTTCTTT. Its protein is CSVADPPEAFF.

The chain joins TRBV10-2 to TRBJ1-4, with D perhaps TRBD1 (6 bases). Germline V lookup: CDR1 WSHSY, CDR2 SAAADI. V lost 3 bases, J lost 3 bases, and 14 bases lay in between. This CDR3 is 16 amino acids long. The CDR3 spells CASSDSGGGPNEKLFF. For the CDR3, the DNA is TGCGCCAGCAGTGACTCGGGCGGGGGCCCTAATGAAAAACTGTTTTTT.

The chain uses TRBV27 and TRBJ2-1; 11 bases are shared with TRBD2. This CDR3 has 14 residues. The V gene's germline CDR1 is MNHEY and CDR2 SMNVEV (reference sequence). The J segment lost 5 bases and the V segment lost 4 bases, leaving 1 base of the junction unmatched. The CDR3 is CASSSGLADNEQFF. The CDR3 DNA reads TGTGCCAGCAGTTCGGGACTAGCGGACAATGAGCAGTTCTTC.

The chain employs TRBV7-6 and TRBJ2-7; a weak D match, TRBD1 (5 bases). Trimming removed 5 bases from V and 6 bases from J, with 17 bases in between. This CDR3 is built from 14 residues. Germline CDR1 is SGHVS and CDR2 is FNYEAQ. CDR3 amino acids: CASSLKGGAREQYF. The CDR3 nucleotides read TGTGCCAGCAGCCTTAAAGGTGGGGCGCGCGAGCAGTACTTC.

This CDR3 reads CAWTLGTSYEQYF. The CDR3, as DNA: TGTGCCTGGACCCTGGGGACCTCCTACGAGCAGTACTTC. V and J are TRBV30 and TRBJ2-7; D might be TRBD1 or TRBD2, each matching 5 bases. There are 13 residues in the CDR3. Between the trimmed V and J ends, which lost 4 bases and 0 bases, there was a span of 10 bases. The germline CDR1 and CDR2 sequences are GTSNPN and SVGIG (reference sequence).

The chain employs TRBV30 and TRBJ2-7; D is undetermined. Germline V gene lookup returns CDR1 GTSNPN and CDR2 SVGIG (reference sequence). The V end was cut by 0 bases, the J end by 3 bases, with 9 bases between. The CDR3 sequence is 13 residues long. CDR3 residues: CAWSVEPGYEQYF. CDR3 nucleotide sequence: TGTGCCTGGAGTGTGGAGCCGGGCTACGAGCAGTACTTC.

The chain recombines TRBV12-5 with TRBJ2-7; D is perhaps TRBD1 (6 bases). The V gene lost 4 bases and the J gene lost 0 bases, with 10 bases spanning the gap. Germline lookup yields CDR1 LGHNT and CDR2 FRNRAP. CDR3 length: 14 residues. The CDR3 DNA sequence: TGTGCTAGTGGTTCCCGGGACAACTCCTACGAGCAGTACTTC. It translates to CASGSRDNSYEQYF.